This TCR beta chain was recovered during a study of shared clonotypes between healthy human individuals. In the source study's methods: For the immunoSEQ data, sequences were junction-only without quality scores, so filtering differed. The method was immunoSEQ multiplex PCR; TCRdb's version includes in-frame clones alone and lacks a portion of them. The V and J calls and the clone size are those of that table, but D and trimming were determined from the DNA. Of 650,000 to 800,000 clones listed, roughly 94% are singletons. The CDR3 has 13 residues. Per germline, CDR1 SGDLS and CDR2 YYNGEE. Germline trimming cut 4 bases from V and 6 bases from J; bases unmatched to any gene: 6. Positive CCR7 selection of CD45RO-negative cells yielded the naive CD8 cells, and terminally differentiated effector memory CD45RA+ cells were excluded. On this clone itself: Its antigen is undetermined.

Study-level results: Rarefaction curves obtained for sorted subsets showed sequencing incomplete despite large depth.

This chain links TRBV9 with TRBJ1-2, with TRBD1 matching over 7 bases. This clonotype was sampled from a man aged 25 to 45 in good health. Sequenced sample: naive CD8+ T cells sorted from blood. The CDR3 DNA is TGTGCCAGCAGCTTCCGCACAGGGGATGGCTACACCTTC. As protein: CASSFRTGDGYTF. The full variable domain, rest sourced from reference TRBV9 and TRBJ1-2, is DSGVTQTPKHLITATGQRVTLRCSPRSGDLSVYWYQQSLDQGLQFLIQYYNGEERAKGNILERFSAQQFPDLHSELNLSSLELGDSALYFCASSFRTGDGYTFGSGTRLTVV.